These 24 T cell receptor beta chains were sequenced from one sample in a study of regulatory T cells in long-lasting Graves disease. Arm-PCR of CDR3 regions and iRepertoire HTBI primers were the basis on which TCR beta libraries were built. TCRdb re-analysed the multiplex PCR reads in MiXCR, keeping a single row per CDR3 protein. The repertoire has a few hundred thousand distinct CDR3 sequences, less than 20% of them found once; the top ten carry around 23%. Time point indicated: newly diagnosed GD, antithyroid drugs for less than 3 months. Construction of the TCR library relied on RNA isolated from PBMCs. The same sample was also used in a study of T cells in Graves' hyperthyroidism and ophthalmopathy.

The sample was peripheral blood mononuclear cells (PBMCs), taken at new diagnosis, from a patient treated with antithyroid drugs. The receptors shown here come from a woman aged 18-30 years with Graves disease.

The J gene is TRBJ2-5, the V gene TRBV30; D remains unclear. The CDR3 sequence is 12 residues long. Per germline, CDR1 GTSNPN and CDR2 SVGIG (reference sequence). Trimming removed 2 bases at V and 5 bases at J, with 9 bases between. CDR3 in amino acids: CAWSWVSETQYF. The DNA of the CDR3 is TGTGCCTGGAGTTGGGTATCTGAGACCCAGTACTTC.

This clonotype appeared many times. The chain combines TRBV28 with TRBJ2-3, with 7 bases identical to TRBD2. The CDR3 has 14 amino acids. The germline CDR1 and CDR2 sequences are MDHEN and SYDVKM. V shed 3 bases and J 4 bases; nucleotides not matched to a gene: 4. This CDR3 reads CASSFDAGADTQYF. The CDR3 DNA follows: TGTGCCAGCAGTTTTGATGCGGGAGCAGATACGCAGTATTTT.

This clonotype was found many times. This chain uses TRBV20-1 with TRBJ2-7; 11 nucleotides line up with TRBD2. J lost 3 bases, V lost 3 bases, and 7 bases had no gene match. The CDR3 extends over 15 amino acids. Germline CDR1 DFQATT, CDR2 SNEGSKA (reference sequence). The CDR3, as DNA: TGCAGTGCTAGGGTAGCGGGAGGGCCGAGCTACGAGCAGTACTTC. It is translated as CSARVAGGPSYEQYF.

The CDR3 sequence is CASSRALNSPLHF. For the CDR3, the DNA is TGTGCCAGCAGCCGGGCCCTTAATTCACCCCTCCACTTT. The genes are TRBV3-1 and TRBJ1-6; D is uncertain. The germline CDR1 and CDR2 sequences are LGHDT and YNNKEL (reference sequence). This CDR3 comprises 13 residues. V lost 4 bases to trimming and J lost 6 bases, with 7 bases between them.

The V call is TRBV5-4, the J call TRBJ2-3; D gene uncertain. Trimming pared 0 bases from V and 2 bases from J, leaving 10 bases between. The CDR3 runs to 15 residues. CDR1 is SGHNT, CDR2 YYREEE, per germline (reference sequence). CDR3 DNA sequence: TGTGCCAGCAGCTTGGATCAAGCGCCCACAGATACGCAGTATTTT. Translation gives CASSLDQAPTDTQYF.

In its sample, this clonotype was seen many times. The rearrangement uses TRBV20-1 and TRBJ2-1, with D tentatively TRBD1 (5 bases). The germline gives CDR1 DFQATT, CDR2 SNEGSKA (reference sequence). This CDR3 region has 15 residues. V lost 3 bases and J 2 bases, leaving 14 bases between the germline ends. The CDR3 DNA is TGCAGTGCTAGGGGGCAGGCACCCACCTACAATGAGCAGTTCTTC. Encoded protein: CSARGQAPTYNEQFF.

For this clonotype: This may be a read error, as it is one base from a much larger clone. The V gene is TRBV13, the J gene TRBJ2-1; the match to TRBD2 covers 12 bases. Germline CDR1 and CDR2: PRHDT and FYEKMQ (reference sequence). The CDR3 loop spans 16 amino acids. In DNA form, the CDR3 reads TGTGCCGGCAGTGCAAGACTAGCGGGAGTACGCAATGAGCAGTTCTTC. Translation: CAGSARLAGVRNEQFF.

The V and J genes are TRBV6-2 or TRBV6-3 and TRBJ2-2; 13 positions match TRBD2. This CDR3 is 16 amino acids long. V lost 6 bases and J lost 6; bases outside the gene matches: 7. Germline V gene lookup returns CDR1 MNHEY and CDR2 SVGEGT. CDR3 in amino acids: CASSFGLAGVAGELFF. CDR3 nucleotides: TGTGCCAGCAGCTTTGGACTAGCGGGAGTGGCCGGGGAGCTGTTTTTT.

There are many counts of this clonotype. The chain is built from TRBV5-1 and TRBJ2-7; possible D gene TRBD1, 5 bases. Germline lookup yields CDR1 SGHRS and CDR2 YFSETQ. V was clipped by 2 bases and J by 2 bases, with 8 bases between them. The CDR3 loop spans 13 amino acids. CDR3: CASSFPGTYEQYF. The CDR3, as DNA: TGCGCCAGCAGCTTCCCAGGGACCTACGAGCAGTACTTC.

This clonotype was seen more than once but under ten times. For the CDR3, the DNA is TGTGCCAGCAGTCAGGGGGCCGGGCAGTACTTC. This encodes CASSQGAGQYF. The chain employs TRBV28 and TRBJ2-7, with 8 bases fitting TRBD1. The germline V gene has CDR1 MDHEN and CDR2 SYDVKM. V trimming: 5 bases; J trimming: 9 bases; junction bases outside the gene matches: 3. The CDR3 contains 11 residues.

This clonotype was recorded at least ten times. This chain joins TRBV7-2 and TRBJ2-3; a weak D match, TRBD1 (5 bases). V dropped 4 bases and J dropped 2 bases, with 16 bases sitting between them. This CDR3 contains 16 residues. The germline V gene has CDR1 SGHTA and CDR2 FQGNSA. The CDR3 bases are TGTGCCAGCAGCTCCCGACAGTCCCAGCTCACAGATACGCAGTATTTT. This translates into CASSSRQSQLTDTQYF. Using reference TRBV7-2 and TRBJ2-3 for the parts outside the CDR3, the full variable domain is GAGVSQSPSNKVTEKGKDVELRCDPISGHTALYWYRQSLGQGLEFLIYFQGNSAPDKSGLPSDRFSAERTGGSVSTLTIQRTQQEDSAVYLCASSSRQSQLTDTQYFGPGTRLTVL.

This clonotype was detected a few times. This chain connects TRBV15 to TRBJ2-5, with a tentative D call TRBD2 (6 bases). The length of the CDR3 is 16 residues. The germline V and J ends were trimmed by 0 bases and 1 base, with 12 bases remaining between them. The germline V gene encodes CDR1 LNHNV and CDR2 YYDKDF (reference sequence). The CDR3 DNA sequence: TGTGCCACCAGCAGAGATAAGGGTAGCGGCCAAGAGACCCAGTACTTC. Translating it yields CATSRDKGSGQETQYF.

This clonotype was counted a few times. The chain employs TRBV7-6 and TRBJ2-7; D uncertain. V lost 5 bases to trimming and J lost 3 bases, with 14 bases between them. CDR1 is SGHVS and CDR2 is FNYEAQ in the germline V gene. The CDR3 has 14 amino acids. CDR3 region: CASSPISFFYEQYF. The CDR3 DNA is TGTGCCAGCAGCCCAATATCCTTCTTCTACGAGCAGTACTTC.

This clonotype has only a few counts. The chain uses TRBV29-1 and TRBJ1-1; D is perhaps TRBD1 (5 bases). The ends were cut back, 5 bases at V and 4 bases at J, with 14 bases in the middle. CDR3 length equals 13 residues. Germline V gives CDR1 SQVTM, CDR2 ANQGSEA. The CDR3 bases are TGCAGCGTTATCGGTCCCGGGGGCACTGAAGCTTTCTTT. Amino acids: CSVIGPGGTEAFF.

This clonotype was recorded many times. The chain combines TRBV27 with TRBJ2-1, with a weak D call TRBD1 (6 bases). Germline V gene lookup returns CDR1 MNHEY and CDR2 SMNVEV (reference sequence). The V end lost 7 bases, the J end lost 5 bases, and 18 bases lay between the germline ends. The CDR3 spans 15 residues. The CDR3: CASKKGQTLHNEQFF. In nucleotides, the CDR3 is TGTGCCAGCAAGAAAGGACAGACCCTCCACAATGAGCAGTTCTTC.

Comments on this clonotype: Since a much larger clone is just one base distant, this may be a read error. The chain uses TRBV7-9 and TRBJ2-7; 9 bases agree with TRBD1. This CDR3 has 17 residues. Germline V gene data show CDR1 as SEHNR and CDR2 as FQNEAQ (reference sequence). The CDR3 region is CVSSLATGGRSSYEQYF. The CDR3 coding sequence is TGTGTCAGCAGCTTAGCCACAGGGGGCCGTAGCTCCTACGAGCAGTACTTC.

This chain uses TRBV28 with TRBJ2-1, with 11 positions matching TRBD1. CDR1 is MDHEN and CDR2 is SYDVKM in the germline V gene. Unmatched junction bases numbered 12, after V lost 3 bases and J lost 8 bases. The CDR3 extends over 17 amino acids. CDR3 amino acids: CASSLVYEDRGRDEQFF. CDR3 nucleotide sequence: TGTGCCAGCAGTTTGGTGTATGAGGACAGGGGGCGCGATGAGCAGTTCTTC. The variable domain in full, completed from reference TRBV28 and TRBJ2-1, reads DVKVTQSSRYLVKRTGEKVFLECVQDMDHENMFWYRQDPGLGLRLIYFSYDVKMKEKGDIPEGYSVSREKKERFSLILESASTNQTSMYLCASSLVYEDRGRDEQFFGPGTRLTVL.

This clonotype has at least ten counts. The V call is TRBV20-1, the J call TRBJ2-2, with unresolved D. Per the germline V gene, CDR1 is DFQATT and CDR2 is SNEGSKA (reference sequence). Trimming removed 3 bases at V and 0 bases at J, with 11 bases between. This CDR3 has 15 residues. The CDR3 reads CSARTITANTGELFF. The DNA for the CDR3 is TGCAGTGCTAGGACGATTACCGCGAACACCGGGGAGCTGTTTTTT.

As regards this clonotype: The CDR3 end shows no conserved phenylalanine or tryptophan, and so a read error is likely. CDR3 nucleotide sequence: TGTGCCAGCAGAGCCCCTTGGGGCAGCTCCTACAATGGGCAGTTCGTC. Protein sequence: CASRAPWGSSYNGQFV. The V call is TRBV7-2, the J call TRBJ2-1, with D maybe TRBD1 (5 bases). CDR3 size: 16 residues. Germline values: CDR1 SGHTA, CDR2 FQGNSA.

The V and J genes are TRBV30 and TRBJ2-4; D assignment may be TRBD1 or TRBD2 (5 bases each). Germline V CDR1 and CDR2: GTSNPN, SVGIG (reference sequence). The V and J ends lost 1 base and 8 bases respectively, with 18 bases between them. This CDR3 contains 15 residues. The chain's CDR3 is CAWSAKGPNMDIQYF. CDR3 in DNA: TGTGCCTGGAGTGCTAAGGGACCGAATATGGACATTCAGTACTTC.

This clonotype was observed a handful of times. The CDR3 reads CASSPVGPAGEQYF. CDR3 DNA: TGTGCCAGCAGCCCGGTAGGACCCGCTGGCGAGCAGTACTTC. V and J are TRBV5-4 and TRBJ2-7; no firm D call. Trimming removed 4 bases from V and 6 bases from J, with 17 bases in between. This CDR3 contains 14 residues. Germline V lookup: CDR1 SGHNT, CDR2 YYREEE (reference sequence). The variable domain in full, completed from reference TRBV5-4 and TRBJ2-7, reads ETGVTQSPTHLIKTRGQQVTLRCSSQSGHNTVSWYQQALGQGPQFIFQYYREEENGRGNFPPRFSGLQFPNYSSELNVNALELDDSALYLCASSPVGPAGEQYFGPGTRLTVT.

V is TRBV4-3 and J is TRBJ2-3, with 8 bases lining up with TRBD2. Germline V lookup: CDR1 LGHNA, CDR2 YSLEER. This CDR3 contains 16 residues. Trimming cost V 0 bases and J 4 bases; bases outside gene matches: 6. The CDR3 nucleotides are TGCGCCAGCAGCCAAGATCTAGCGGGTTCCCCAGATACGCAGTATTTT. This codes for CASSQDLAGSPDTQYF.

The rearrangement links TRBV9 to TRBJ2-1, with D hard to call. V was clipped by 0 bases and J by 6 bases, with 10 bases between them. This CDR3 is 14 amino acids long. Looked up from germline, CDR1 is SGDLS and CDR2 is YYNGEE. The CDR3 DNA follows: TGTGCCAGCAGCGTAGGGGGTCGGGTCAATGAGCAGTTCTTC. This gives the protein CASSVGGRVNEQFF.

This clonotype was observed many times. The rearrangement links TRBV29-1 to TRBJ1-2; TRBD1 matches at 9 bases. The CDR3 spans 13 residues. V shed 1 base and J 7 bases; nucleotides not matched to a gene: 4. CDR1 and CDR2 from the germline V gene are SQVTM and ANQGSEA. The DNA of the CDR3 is TGCAGCGTTGAAGTCACAGGGGGCGGTGGCTACACCTTC. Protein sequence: CSVEVTGGGGYTF.